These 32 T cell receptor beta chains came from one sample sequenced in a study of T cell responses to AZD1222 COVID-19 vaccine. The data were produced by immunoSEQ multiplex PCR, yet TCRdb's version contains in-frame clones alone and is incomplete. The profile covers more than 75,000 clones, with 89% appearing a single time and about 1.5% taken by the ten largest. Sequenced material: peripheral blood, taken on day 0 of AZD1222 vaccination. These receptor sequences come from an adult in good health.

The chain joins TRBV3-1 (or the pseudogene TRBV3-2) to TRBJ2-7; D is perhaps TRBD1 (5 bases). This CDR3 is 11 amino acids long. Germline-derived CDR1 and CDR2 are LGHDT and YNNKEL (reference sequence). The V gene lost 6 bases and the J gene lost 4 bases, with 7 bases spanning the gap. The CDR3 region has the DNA TGTGCCAGCAGGCAGGGATACGAGCAGTACTTC. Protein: CASRQGYEQYF.

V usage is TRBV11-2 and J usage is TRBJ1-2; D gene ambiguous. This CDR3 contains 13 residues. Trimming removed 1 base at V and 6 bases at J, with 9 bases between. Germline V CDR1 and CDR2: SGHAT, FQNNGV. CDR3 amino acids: CASSLVAGNGYTF. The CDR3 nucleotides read TGTGCCAGCAGCTTAGTGGCGGGTAATGGCTACACCTTC. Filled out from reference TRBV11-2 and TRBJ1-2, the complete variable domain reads EAGVAQSPRYKIIEKRQSVAFWCNPISGHATLYWYQQILGQGPKLLIQFQNNGVVDDSQLPKDRFSAERLKGVDSTLKIQPAKLEDSAVYLCASSLVAGNGYTFGSGTRLTVV.

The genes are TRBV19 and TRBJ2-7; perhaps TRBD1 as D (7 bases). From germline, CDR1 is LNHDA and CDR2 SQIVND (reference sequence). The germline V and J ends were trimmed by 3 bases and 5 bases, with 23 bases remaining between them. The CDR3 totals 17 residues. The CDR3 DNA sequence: TGTGCCAGTAGTATGTATCAGGCGGGGACAGCTTCCCACGAGCAGTACTTC. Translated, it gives CASSMYQAGTASHEQYF.

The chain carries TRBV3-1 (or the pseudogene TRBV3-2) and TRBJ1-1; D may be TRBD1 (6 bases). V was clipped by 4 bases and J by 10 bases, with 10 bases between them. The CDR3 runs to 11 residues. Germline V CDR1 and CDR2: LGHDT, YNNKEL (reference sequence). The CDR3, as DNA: TGTGCCAGCAGCCGGGAGGGGGGAGCTTTCTTT. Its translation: CASSREGGAFF.

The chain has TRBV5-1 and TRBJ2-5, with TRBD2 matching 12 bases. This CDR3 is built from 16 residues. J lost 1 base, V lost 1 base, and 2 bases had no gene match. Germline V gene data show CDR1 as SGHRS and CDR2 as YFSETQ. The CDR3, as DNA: TGCGCCAGCAGCTTGTCACTAGCGGGGGGCCAAGAGACCCAGTACTTC. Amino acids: CASSLSLAGGQETQYF.

As DNA, the CDR3 is TGTGCCAGTAGCGGACAGGGGGCGAGGTCTGACTATGGCTACACCTTC. Amino acid sequence: CASSGQGARSDYGYTF. The genes are TRBV19 and TRBJ1-2; 11 nucleotides line up with TRBD1. With V trimmed by 6 bases and J by 3 bases, 9 bases remained unmatched. There are 16 residues in the CDR3. From germline, CDR1 is LNHDA and CDR2 SQIVND (reference sequence).

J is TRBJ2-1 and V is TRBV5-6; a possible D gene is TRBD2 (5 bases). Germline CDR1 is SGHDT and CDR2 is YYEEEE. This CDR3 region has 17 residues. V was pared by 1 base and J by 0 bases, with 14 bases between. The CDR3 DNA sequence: TGTGCCAGCAGCTTGATAGTCGGGGTCAGCTCCTACAATGAGCAGTTCTTC. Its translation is CASSLIVGVSSYNEQFF.

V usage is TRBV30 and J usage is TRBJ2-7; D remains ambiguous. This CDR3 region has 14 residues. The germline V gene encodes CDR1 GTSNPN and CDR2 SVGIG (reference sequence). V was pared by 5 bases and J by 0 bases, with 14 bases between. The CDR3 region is CAWGIGFSSYEQYF. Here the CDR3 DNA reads TGTGCCTGGGGGATCGGGTTTAGCTCCTACGAGCAGTACTTC.

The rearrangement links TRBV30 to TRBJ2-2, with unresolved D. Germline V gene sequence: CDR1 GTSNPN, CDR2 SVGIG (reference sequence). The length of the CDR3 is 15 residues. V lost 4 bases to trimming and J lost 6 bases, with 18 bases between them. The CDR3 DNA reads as TGTGCCTGGAATAATTTTATAAGTGTGGCCGGGGAGCTGTTTTTT. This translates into CAWNNFISVAGELFF.

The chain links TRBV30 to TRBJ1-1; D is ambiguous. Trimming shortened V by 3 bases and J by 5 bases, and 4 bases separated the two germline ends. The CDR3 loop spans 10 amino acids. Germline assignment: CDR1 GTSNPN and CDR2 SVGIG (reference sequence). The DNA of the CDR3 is TGTGCCTGGAGACGGACTGAAGCTTTCTTT. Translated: CAWRRTEAFF.

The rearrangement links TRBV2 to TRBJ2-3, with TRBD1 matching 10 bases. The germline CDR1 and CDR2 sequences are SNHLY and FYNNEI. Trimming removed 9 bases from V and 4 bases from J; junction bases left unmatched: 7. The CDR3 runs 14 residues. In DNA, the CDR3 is TGTGCCAGACTCCGGGACAGGGGAGCAGATACGCAGTATTTT. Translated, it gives CARLRDRGADTQYF.

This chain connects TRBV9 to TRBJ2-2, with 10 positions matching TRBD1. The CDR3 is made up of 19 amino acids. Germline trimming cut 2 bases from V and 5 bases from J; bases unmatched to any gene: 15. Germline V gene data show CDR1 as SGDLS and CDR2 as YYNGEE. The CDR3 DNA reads TGTGCCAGCAGCGTCCGGGACAGGGGTATAGGGGTTGGGACCGGGGAGCTGTTTTTT. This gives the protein CASSVRDRGIGVGTGELFF.

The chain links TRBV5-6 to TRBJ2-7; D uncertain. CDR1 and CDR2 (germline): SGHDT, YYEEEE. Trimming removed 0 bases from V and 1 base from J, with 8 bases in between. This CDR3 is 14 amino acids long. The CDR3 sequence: CASSLGLGSYEQYF. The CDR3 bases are TGTGCCAGCAGCTTGGGGTTGGGTTCCTACGAGCAGTACTTC. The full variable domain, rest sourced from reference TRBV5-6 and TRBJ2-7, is DAGVTQSPTHLIKTRGQQVTLRCSPKSGHDTVSWYQQALGQGPQFIFQYYEEEERQRGNFPDRFSGHQFPNYSSELNVNALLLGDSALYLCASSLGLGSYEQYFGPGTRLTVT.

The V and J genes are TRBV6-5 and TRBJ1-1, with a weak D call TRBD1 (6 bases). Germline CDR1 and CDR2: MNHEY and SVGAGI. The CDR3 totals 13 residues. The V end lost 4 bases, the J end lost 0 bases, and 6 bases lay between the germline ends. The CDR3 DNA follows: TGTGCCAGCAGTTGGACAGTGAACACTGAAGCTTTCTTT. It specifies CASSWTVNTEAFF.

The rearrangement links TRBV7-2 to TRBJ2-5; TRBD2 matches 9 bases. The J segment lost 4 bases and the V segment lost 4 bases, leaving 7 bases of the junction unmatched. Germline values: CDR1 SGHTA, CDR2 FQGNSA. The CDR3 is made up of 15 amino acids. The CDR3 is CASSYQRGAGETQYF. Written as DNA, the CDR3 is TGTGCCAGCAGCTACCAGCGGGGGGCTGGAGAGACCCAGTACTTC.

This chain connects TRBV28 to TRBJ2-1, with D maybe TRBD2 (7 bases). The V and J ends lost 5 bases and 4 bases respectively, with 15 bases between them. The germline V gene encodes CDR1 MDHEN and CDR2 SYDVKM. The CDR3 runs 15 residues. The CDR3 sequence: CASSTAGAKYNEQFF. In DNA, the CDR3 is TGTGCCAGCAGTACCGCGGGGGCCAAATACAATGAGCAGTTCTTC.

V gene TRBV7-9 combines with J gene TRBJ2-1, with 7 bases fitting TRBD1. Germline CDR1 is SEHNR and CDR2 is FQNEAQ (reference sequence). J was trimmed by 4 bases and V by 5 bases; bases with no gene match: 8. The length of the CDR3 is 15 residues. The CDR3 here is CASSPPGGQYNEQFF. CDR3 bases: TGTGCCAGCAGCCCACCAGGGGGACAATACAATGAGCAGTTCTTC.

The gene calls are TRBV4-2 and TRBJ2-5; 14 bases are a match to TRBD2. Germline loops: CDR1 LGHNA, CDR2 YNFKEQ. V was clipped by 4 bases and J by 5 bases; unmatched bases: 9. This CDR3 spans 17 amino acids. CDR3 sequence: CASSPGGLAGVDETQYF. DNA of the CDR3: TGTGCCAGCAGCCCAGGGGGACTAGCGGGGGTCGATGAGACCCAGTACTTC.

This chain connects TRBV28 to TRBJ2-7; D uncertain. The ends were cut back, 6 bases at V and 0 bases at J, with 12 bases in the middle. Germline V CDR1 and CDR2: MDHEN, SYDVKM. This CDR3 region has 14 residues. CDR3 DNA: TGTGCCAGCAGCCCCCCAATGAGCTCCTACGAGCAGTACTTC. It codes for CASSPPMSSYEQYF.

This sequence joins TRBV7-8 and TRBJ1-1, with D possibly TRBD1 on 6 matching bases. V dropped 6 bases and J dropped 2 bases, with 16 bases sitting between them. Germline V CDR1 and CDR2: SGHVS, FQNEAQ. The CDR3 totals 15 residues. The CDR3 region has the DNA TGTGCCAGCAGGTCCGGGGGGGCCGCTAACACTGAAGCTTTCTTT. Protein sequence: CASRSGGAANTEAFF.

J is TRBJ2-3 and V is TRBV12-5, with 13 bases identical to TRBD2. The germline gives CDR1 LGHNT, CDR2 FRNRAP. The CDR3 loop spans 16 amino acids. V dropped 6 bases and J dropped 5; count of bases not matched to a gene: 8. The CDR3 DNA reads TGTGCTAGTGGACAAGGACTAGCGGGGGCCGGAGATACGCAGTATTTT. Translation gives CASGQGLAGAGDTQYF. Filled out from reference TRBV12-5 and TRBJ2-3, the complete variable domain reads DARVTQTPRHKVTEMGQEVTMRCQPILGHNTVFWYRQTMMQGLELLAYFRNRAPLDDSGMPKDRFSAEMPDATLATLKIQPSEPRDSAVYFCASGQGLAGAGDTQYFGPGTRLTVL.

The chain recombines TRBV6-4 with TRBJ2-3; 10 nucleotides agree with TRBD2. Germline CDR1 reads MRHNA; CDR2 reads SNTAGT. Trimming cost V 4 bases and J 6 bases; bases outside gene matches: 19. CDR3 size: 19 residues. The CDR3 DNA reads TGTGCCAGCAGTGCTCACCCCCCTCTGGGTAGCGGGGGGCAGGATACGCAGTATTTT. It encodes CASSAHPPLGSGGQDTQYF.

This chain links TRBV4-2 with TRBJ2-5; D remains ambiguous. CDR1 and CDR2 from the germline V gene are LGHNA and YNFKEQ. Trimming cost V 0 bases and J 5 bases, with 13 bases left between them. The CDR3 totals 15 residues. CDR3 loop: CASSQDSILGETQYF. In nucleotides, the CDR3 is TGTGCCAGCAGCCAAGATAGCATCCTGGGGGAGACCCAGTACTTC.

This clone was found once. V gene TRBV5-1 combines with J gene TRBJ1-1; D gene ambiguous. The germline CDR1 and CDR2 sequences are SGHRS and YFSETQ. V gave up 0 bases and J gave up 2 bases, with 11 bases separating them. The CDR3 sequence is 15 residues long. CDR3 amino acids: CASSLGPVENTEAFF. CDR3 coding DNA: TGCGCCAGCAGCTTGGGACCTGTTGAAAACACTGAAGCTTTCTTT.

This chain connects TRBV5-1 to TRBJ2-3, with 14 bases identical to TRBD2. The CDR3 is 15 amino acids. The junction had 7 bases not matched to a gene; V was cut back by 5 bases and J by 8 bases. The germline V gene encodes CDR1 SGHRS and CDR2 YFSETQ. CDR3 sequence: CASRPTSGGAGTQYF. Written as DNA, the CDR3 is TGCGCCAGCAGGCCGACTAGCGGGGGGGCCGGTACGCAGTATTTT.

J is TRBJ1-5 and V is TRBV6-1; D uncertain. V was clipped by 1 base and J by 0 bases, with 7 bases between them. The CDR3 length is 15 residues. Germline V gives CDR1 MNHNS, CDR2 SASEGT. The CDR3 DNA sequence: TGTGCCAGCAGTGAAGGCAGCCTTAGCAATCAGCCCCAGCATTTT. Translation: CASSEGSLSNQPQHF.

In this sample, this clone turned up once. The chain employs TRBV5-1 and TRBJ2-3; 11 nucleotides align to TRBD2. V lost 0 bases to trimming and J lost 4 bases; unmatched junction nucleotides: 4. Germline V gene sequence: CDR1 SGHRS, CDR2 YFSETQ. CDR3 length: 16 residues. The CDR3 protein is CASSLEVSGGADTQYF. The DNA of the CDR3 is TGCGCCAGCAGCTTGGAGGTTAGCGGGGGGGCAGATACGCAGTATTTT.

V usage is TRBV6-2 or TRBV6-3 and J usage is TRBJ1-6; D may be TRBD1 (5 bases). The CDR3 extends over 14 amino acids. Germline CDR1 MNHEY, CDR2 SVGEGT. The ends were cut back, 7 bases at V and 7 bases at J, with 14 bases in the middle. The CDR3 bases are TGTGCCAGCACCCCAGGGAGCTCCAATTCACCCCTCCACTTT. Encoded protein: CASTPGSSNSPLHF.

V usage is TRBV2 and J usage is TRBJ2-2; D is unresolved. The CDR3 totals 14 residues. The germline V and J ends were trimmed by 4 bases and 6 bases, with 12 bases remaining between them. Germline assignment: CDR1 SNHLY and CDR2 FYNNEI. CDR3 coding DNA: TGTGCCAGCAGTGTGGACGGCCTCCCCGGGGAGCTGTTTTTT. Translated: CASSVDGLPGELFF. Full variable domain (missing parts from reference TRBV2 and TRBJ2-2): EPEVTQTPSHQVTQMGQEVILRCVPISNHLYFYWYRQILGQKVEFLVSFYNNEISEKSEIFDDQFSVERPDGSNFTLKIRSTKLEDSAMYFCASSVDGLPGELFFGEGSRLTVL.

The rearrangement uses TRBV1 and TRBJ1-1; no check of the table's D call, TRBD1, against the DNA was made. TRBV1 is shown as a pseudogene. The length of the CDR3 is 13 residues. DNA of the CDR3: TGCACCAGCAGCCGACAGGGAGGCACTGAAGCTTTCTTT. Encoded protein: CTSSRQGGTEAFF.

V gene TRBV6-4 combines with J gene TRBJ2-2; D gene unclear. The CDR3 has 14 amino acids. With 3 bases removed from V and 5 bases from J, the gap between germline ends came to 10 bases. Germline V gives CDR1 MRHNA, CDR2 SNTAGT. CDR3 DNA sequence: TGTGCCAGCAGTGAATATCCCGGGACCGGGGAGCTGTTTTTT. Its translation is CASSEYPGTGELFF.

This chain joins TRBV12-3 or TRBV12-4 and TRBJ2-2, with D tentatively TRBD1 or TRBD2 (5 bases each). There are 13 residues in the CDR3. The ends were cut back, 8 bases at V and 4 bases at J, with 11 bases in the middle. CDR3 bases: TGTGCCAGCCGGGACCTAGTCACCGGGGAGCTGTTTTTT. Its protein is CASRDLVTGELFF.